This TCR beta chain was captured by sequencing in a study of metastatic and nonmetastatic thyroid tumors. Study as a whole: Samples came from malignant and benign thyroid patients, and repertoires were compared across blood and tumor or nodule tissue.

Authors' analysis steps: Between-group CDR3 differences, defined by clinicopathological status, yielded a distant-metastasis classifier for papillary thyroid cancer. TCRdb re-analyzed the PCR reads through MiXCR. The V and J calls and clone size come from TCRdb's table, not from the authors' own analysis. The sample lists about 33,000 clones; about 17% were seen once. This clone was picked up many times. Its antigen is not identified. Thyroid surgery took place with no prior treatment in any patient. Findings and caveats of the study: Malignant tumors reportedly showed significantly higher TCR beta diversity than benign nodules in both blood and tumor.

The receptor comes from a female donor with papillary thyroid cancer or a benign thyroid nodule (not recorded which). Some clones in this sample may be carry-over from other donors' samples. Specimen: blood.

Here the CDR3 reads CASGTSGSGELFF. The DNA for the CDR3 is TGTGCCAGCGGGACTAGCGGGTCCGGGGAGCTGTTTTTT. The chain joins TRBV12-3 or TRBV12-4 to TRBJ2-2; 12 positions agree with TRBD2. The CDR3 extends over 13 amino acids. V shed 8 bases, J shed 6 bases, and the junction held 1 base outside the gene matches.